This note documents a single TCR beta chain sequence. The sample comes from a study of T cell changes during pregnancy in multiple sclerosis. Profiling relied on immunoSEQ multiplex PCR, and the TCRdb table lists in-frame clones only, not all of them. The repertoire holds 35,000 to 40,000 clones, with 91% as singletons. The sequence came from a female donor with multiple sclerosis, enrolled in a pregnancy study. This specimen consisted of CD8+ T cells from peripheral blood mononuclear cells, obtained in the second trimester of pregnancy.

The CDR3 loop is CASSLGFIGQGEGVAEAFF. DNA of the CDR3: TGCGCCAGCAGCTTGGGATTCATAGGACAGGGCGAGGGTGTCGCTGAAGCTTTCTTT. This rearrangement joins TRBV5-1 to TRBJ1-1, with 8 bases that match TRBD1. The length of the CDR3 is 19 residues. With V trimmed by 0 bases and J by 6 bases, 19 bases remained unmatched. The germline gives CDR1 SGHRS, CDR2 YFSETQ.